This TCR beta chain was retrieved from a study of T cells in Graves' hyperthyroidism and ophthalmopathy. Study outcomes and limitations: Most clonotypes that expanded in the thyroid above 0.001 also showed up in blood. With a median lead of approximately six months before onset, the model predicted ophthalmopathy.

It was RNA transcripts that yielded the amplified TCR beta CDR3 regions. The primer set for the first-round RT-PCR of the TCR CDR3 was HTBI. One entry per CDR3 protein, called by TCRdb with MiXCR from the multiplex PCR reads. The data show fewer than 650,000 distinct CDR3 sequences, with 46% seen just once and 44% held by the top ten. There are a few counts of this clonotype. Antigen specificity is unknown. It may be a read error: a sequence one base away is much more abundant. The CDR3 runs 13 residues. Germline V gives CDR1 SGHTA, CDR2 FQGNSA. Material for sequencing was peripheral blood or thyroid tissue (not recorded which). The V call is TRBV7-2, the J call TRBJ1-1; D is perhaps TRBD1 (6 bases). The TCR sequence derives from an adult woman with Graves' disease, either hyperthyroidism or ophthalmopathy (not recorded which). CDR3 coding DNA: TGTGCCGGCAGCTTTTTAGGGGGGTCTGAAGCTTTCTTT. Translating it yields CAGSFLGGSEAFF.